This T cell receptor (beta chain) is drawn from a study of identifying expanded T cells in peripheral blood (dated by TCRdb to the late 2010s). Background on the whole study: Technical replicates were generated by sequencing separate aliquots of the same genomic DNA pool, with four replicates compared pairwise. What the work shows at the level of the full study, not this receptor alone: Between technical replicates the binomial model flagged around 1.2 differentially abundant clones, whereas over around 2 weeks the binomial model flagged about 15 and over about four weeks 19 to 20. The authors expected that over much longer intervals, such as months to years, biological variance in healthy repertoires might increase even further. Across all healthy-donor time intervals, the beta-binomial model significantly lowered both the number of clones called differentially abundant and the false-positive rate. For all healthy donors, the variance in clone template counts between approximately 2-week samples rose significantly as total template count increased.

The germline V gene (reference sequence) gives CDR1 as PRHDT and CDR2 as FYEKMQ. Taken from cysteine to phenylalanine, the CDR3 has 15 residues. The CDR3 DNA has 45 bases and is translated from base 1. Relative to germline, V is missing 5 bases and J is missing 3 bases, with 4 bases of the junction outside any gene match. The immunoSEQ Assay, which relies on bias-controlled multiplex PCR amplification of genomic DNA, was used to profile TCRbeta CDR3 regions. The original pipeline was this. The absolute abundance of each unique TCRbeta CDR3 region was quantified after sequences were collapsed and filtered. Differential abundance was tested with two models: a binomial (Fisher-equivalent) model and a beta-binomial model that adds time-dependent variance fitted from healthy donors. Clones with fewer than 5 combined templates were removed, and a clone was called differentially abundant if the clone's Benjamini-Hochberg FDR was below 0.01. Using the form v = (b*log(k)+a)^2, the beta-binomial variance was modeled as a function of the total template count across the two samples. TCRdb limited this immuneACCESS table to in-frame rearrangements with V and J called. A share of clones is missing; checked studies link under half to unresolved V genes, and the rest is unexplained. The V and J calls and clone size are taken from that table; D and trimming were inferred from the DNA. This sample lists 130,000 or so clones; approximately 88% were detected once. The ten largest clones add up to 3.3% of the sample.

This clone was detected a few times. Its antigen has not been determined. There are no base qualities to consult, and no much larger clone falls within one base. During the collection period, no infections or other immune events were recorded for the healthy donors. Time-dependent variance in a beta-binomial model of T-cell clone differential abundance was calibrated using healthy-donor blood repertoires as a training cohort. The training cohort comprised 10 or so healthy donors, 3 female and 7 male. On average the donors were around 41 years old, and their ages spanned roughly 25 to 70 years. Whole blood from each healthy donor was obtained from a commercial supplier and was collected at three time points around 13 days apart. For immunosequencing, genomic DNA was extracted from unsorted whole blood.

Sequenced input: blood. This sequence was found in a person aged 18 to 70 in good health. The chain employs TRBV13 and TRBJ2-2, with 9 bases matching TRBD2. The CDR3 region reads CASSHSGGYTGELFF. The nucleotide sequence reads TGTGCCAGCAGCCATAGCGGGGGCTACACCGGGGAGCTGTTTTTT.